The 22 T cell receptor beta chains below all came from one sample that was sequenced in a study of beta chain features in type 1 diabetes. The sequenced template was cDNA made from the entire isolated RNA. Data came from immunoSEQ multiplex PCR; TCRdb stores just in-frame clones and leaves some out. The sample gives about 240,000 clones, 25% to 30% of which show up once; 4% is in the top ten. Sequences were obtained from central memory CD4+ T cells from blood. The receptors originated from a man younger than 40 in good health.

This clone was picked up many times. The CDR3 region is CASSLRGGSYNEQFF. The CDR3 DNA is TGTGCCAGTAGTCTAAGGGGAGGCTCCTACAATGAGCAGTTCTTC. The rearrangement joins TRBV19 to TRBJ2-1; D is perhaps TRBD2 (6 bases). V was clipped by 5 bases and J by 0 bases, with 11 bases between them. The length of the CDR3 is 15 residues. CDR1 and CDR2 (germline): LNHDA, SQIVND (reference sequence).

This clone appeared a few times. The chain has TRBV6-1 and TRBJ1-1; D unresolved. Germline lookup yields CDR1 MNHNS and CDR2 SASEGT. CDR3 length equals 15 residues. V dropped 10 bases and J dropped 0 bases, with 18 bases sitting between them. CDR3 DNA sequence: TGTGCCACCAGGAGAGAAATCACGATGAACACTGAAGCTTTCTTT. Protein: CATRREITMNTEAFF.

The chain has TRBV30 and TRBJ2-3, with TRBD2 identical over 9 bases. The trim removed 2 bases at V and 4 bases at J, leaving 7 bases unmatched. Germline CDR1 reads GTSNPN; CDR2 reads SVGIG (reference sequence). The CDR3 extends over 15 amino acids. The CDR3 DNA sequence: TGTGCCTGGAGTAGAGCGGGAGGTTTTTCAGATACGCAGTATTTT. It codes for CAWSRAGGFSDTQYF.

V gene TRBV4-3 combines with J gene TRBJ2-5; 9 nucleotides match TRBD2. Trimming took 0 bases from V and 9 from J; bases not matched to a gene: 8. The V gene's germline CDR1 is LGHNA and CDR2 YSLEER. This CDR3 is 15 amino acids long. The CDR3, as DNA: TGCGCCAGCAGCCAAGAAAGTAGCGGGAGCGGGGCCCAGTACTTC. Amino acid sequence: CASSQESSGSGAQYF.

This rearrangement joins TRBV28 to TRBJ2-7, with 10 bases lining up with TRBD1. With 6 bases clipped from V and 0 bases from J, the junction kept 2 bases outside the gene matches. The CDR3 is made up of 14 amino acids. Germline CDR1 reads MDHEN; CDR2 reads SYDVKM. The DNA of the CDR3 is TGTGCCAGCAGGCGGACAGGGGGCTCCTACGAGCAGTACTTC. It translates to CASRRTGGSYEQYF.

A few counts support this clone. V and J are TRBV29-1 and TRBJ1-4; 7 bases align to TRBD1. The CDR3 is 12 residues long. V gave up 7 bases and J gave up 6 bases; unmatched junction bases: 5. Per the germline V gene, CDR1 is SQVTM and CDR2 is ANQGSEA. The CDR3 sequence: CSGSGQDEKLFF. For the CDR3, the DNA is TGCAGCGGGAGCGGACAGGATGAAAAACTGTTTTTT.

In its sample, this clone was seen a few times. The chain combines TRBV11-2 with TRBJ1-6, with D perhaps matching TRBD1 (5 bases). Germline V gene sequence: CDR1 SGHAT, CDR2 FQNNGV. The CDR3 extends over 14 amino acids. V was trimmed by 0 bases and J by 10 bases, leaving 10 bases between them. CDR3 nucleotide sequence: TGTGCCAGCAGCTTAGAAGGGGAGCGGTCACCCCTCCACTTT. Amino acids: CASSLEGERSPLHF.

This clone was counted only a few times. This rearrangement joins TRBV5-4 to TRBJ2-1; possible D gene TRBD2, 6 bases. The CDR3 has 14 residues. Trimming left V 4 bases short and J 7 bases short, with 15 bases between. Germline-derived CDR1 and CDR2 are SGHNT and YYREEE (reference sequence). CDR3 bases: TGTGCCAGCAGCCCAGGGACTGGAAAAAATGAGCAGTTCTTC. It yields the protein CASSPGTGKNEQFF.

This clone came up a few times. This chain joins TRBV5-1 and TRBJ2-2, with TRBD2 matching over 8 bases. With 7 bases clipped from V and 1 base from J, the junction kept 3 bases outside the gene matches. The CDR3 has 14 residues. Germline assignment: CDR1 SGHRS and CDR2 YFSETQ. This chain's CDR3 is CASQTSVNTGELFF. The CDR3 DNA follows: TGCGCCAGCCAGACTAGCGTGAACACCGGGGAGCTGTTTTTT.

This clone was counted between two and nine times. This chain joins TRBV29-1 and TRBJ2-1; possibly TRBD1 or TRBD2 for D (6 bases each). The V and J ends lost 6 bases and 0 bases respectively, with 12 bases between them. This CDR3 comprises 14 residues. CDR1 is SQVTM and CDR2 is ANQGSEA in the germline V gene. The CDR3 region is CSVLGGGSYNEQFF. The CDR3 DNA reads TGCAGCGTCCTTGGAGGGGGCTCCTACAATGAGCAGTTCTTC.

This clone was observed a few times. J is TRBJ2-7 and V is TRBV2; 7 bases map to TRBD1. Per germline, CDR1 SNHLY and CDR2 FYNNEI. The CDR3 runs 15 residues. V was clipped by 5 bases and J by 2 bases; unmatched bases: 9. DNA of the CDR3: TGTGCCAGCAGTAAACCCCGGGACAGCACCTACGAGCAGTACTTC. It codes for CASSKPRDSTYEQYF.

This chain links TRBV20-1 with TRBJ1-3, with D unresolved. V gave up 4 bases and J gave up 11 bases, with 12 bases separating them. Germline V gene sequence: CDR1 DFQATT, CDR2 SNEGSKA (reference sequence). This CDR3 comprises 11 residues. In nucleotides, the CDR3 is TGCAGTGCTACCCTCGATCTCGCCATATATTTT. Amino acid sequence: CSATLDLAIYF.

In its sample, this clone was seen a few times. The chain carries TRBV6-1 and TRBJ2-7; D tentatively reads TRBD1 or TRBD2 (5 bases each). CDR3 length equals 15 residues. The V end lost 6 bases, the J end lost 0 bases, and 15 bases lay between the germline ends. CDR1 and CDR2 from the germline V gene are MNHNS and SASEGT. The CDR3 sequence: CASRLGTAGSYEQYF. The CDR3 coding sequence is TGTGCCAGCAGGCTTGGGACGGCGGGCTCCTACGAGCAGTACTTC.

This clone has just a few counts. The CDR3 spells CASSPQGVDYGYTF. Here the CDR3 DNA reads TGTGCCAGCAGCCCGCAGGGGGTTGACTATGGCTACACCTTC. V and J are TRBV11-2 and TRBJ1-2; 7 nucleotides match TRBD1. The CDR3 loop spans 14 amino acids. Germline loops: CDR1 SGHAT, CDR2 FQNNGV. V trimming: 5 bases; J trimming: 3 bases; junction bases outside the gene matches: 6.

The rearrangement uses TRBV15 and TRBJ1-5; TRBD1 is a possible D gene (5 bases). There are 15 residues in the CDR3. Germline values: CDR1 LNHNV, CDR2 YYDKDF (reference sequence). V dropped 3 bases and J dropped 11 bases, with 20 bases sitting between them. CDR3 sequence: CATSSTLDRVGAQHF. CDR3 sequence (DNA): TGTGCCACCAGCAGCACTCTAGACAGAGTCGGGGCCCAGCATTTT.

The CDR3 loop is CASSFGQGRYSPLHF. For the CDR3, the DNA is TGTGCCAGCAGTTTTGGACAGGGTAGATATTCACCCCTCCACTTT. The rearrangement joins TRBV6-5 to TRBJ1-6; 8 nucleotides agree with TRBD1. Germline-derived CDR1 and CDR2 are MNHEY and SVGAGI. The CDR3 is 15 amino acids. With 4 bases clipped from V and 8 bases from J, the junction kept 7 bases outside the gene matches.

This clone was observed a single time. The chain combines TRBV7-8 with TRBJ2-5; D may match TRBD1 or TRBD2 (5 bases each). The CDR3 contains 15 residues. The germline V gene has CDR1 SGHVS and CDR2 FQNEAQ. The germline V and J ends were trimmed by 3 bases and 1 base, with 12 bases remaining between them. The CDR3 here is CASSLTGRPQETQYF. The CDR3 bases are TGTGCCAGCAGCTTGACGGGGCGGCCCCAAGAGACCCAGTACTTC.

The chain uses TRBV9 and TRBJ2-1; TRBD2 matches 11 bases. The germline CDR1 and CDR2 sequences are SGDLS and YYNGEE. V lost 4 bases, J lost 3 bases, and 3 bases stayed unmatched. CDR3 size: 15 residues. The CDR3 here is CASSPLAGGYNEQFF. Written as DNA, the CDR3 is TGTGCCAGCAGCCCCCTAGCGGGAGGCTACAATGAGCAGTTCTTC. The entire variable domain, with the rest obtained from reference TRBV9 and TRBJ2-1, is as follows: DSGVTQTPKHLITATGQRVTLRCSPRSGDLSVYWYQQSLDQGLQFLIQYYNGEERAKGNILERFSAQQFPDLHSELNLSSLELGDSALYFCASSPLAGGYNEQFFGPGTRLTVL.

This clone was seen a few times. The chain carries TRBV30 and TRBJ2-3; possibly TRBD2 for D (7 bases). V lost 2 bases and J 6 bases, leaving 12 bases between the germline ends. CDR3 size: 13 residues. Germline assignment: CDR1 GTSNPN and CDR2 SVGIG (reference sequence). CDR3 sequence reads: CAWSRGAQDTQYF. CDR3 sequence (DNA): TGTGCCTGGAGTCGGGGGGCGCAGGATACGCAGTATTTT.

This clone was seen once. The CDR3 sequence: CASSPGQGGYNEQFF. CDR3 DNA sequence: TGTGCCAGCAGCCCGGGACAGGGAGGCTACAATGAGCAGTTCTTC. The rearrangement joins TRBV11-1 to TRBJ2-1; 9 bases are a match to TRBD1. The CDR3 spans 15 residues. CDR1 SGHAT and CDR2 FQDESV come from the germline V gene (reference sequence). With V trimmed by 5 bases and J by 3 bases, 5 bases remained unmatched.

CDR3: CASSLEAQGQPQHF. In nucleotides, the CDR3 is TGTGCCAGCAGCTTAGAGGCACAGGGCCAGCCCCAGCATTTT. The gene calls are TRBV11-2 and TRBJ1-5; possible D gene TRBD1, 6 bases. From germline, CDR1 is SGHAT and CDR2 FQNNGV. This CDR3 spans 14 amino acids. V was shortened by 0 bases and J by 7 bases, with 10 bases between the two germline ends.

This clone showed up just a few times. The genes are TRBV28 and TRBJ1-3; 10 nucleotides line up with TRBD1. CDR1 MDHEN and CDR2 SYDVKM come from the germline V gene. The CDR3 covers 14 residues. The V and J ends lost 6 bases and 3 bases, in that order; junction bases with no gene match: 2. CDR3 DNA: TGTGCCAGCAGCCGGGACAGGGGTGGAAACACCATATATTTT. Residues: CASSRDRGGNTIYF.